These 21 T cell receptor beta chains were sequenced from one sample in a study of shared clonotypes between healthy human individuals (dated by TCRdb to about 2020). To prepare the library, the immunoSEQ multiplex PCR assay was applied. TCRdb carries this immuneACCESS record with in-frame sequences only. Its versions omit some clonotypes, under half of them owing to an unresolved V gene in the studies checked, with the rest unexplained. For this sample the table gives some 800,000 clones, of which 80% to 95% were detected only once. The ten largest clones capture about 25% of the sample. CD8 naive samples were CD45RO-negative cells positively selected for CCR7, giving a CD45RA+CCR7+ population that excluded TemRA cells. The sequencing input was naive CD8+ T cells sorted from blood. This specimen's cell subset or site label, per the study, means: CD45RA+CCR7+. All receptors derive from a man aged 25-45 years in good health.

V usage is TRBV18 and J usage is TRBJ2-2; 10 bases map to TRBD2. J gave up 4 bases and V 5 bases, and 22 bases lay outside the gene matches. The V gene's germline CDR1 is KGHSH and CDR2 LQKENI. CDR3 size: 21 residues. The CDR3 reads CASSGPPQREGLPASTGELFF. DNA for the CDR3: TGTGCCAGCTCAGGGCCCCCCCAGCGGGAGGGACTTCCTGCGAGCACCGGGGAGCTGTTTTTT.

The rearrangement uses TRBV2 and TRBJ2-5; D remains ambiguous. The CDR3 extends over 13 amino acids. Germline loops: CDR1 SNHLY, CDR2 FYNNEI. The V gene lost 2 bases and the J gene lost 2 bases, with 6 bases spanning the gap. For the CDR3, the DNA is TGTGCCAGCAGTGAATCTGTGCAAGAGACCCAGTACTTC. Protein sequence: CASSESVQETQYF.

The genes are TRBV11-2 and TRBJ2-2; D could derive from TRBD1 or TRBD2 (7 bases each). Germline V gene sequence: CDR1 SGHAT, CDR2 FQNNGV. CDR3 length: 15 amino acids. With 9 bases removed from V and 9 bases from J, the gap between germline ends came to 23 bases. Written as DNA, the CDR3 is TGTGCCAGTCTAAGGGGAGGGGGCGGATTTTGGGAGCTGTTTTTT. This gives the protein CASLRGGGGFWELFF.

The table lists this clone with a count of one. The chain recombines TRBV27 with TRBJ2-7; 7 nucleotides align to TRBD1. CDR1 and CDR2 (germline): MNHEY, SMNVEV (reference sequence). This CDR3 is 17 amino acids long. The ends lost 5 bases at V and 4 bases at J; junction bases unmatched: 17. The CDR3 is CASSLYPRQGEDYEQYF. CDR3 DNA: TGTGCCAGCAGTCTCTATCCGAGACAGGGAGAAGATTACGAGCAGTACTTC.

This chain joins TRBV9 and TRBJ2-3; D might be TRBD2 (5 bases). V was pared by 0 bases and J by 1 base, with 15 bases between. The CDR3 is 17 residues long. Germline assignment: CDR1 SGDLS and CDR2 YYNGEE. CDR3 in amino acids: CASSVEGDLEGTDTQYF. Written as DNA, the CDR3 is TGTGCCAGCAGCGTAGAGGGAGACCTTGAGGGCACAGATACGCAGTATTTT. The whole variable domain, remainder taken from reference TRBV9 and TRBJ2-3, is DSGVTQTPKHLITATGQRVTLRCSPRSGDLSVYWYQQSLDQGLQFLIQYYNGEERAKGNILERFSAQQFPDLHSELNLSSLELGDSALYFCASSVEGDLEGTDTQYFGPGTRLTVL.

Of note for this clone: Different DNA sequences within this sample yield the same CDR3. Written as DNA, the CDR3 is TGTGCCAGCAGCTTAAATTCGTACAATGAGCAGTTCTTC. Translating it yields CASSLNSYNEQFF. The rearrangement uses TRBV7-9 and TRBJ2-1; D gene uncertain. The ends were cut back, 2 bases at V and 4 bases at J, with 6 bases in the middle. CDR3 length: 13 residues. Germline-derived CDR1 and CDR2 are SEHNR and FQNEAQ (reference sequence).

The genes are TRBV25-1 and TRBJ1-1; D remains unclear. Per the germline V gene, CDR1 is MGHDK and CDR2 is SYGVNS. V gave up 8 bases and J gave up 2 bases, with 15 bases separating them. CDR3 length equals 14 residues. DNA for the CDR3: TGTGCCAGCGGAAATCCTGGAGATAACACTGAAGCTTTCTTT. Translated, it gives CASGNPGDNTEAFF.

CDR3 amino acids: CASSPGTGRNTDTQYF. The CDR3 DNA is TGTGCCAGCTCACCCGGGACTGGGAGGAACACAGATACGCAGTATTTT. The gene calls are TRBV18 and TRBJ2-3; possible D gene TRBD2, 6 bases. The V gene lost 3 bases and the J gene lost 2 bases, with 15 bases spanning the gap. The CDR3 covers 16 residues. CDR1 is KGHSH, CDR2 LQKENI, per germline.

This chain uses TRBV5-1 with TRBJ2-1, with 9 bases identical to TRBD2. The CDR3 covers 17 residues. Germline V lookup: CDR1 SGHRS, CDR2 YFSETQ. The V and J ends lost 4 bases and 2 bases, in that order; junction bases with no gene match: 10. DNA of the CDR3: TGCGCCAGCAGCCCCTCGGCGGGAGGGCCCCCCTACAATGAGCAGTTCTTC. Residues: CASSPSAGGPPYNEQFF.

For the CDR3, the DNA is TGCGCCAGCAGCCAAGTCCTAGCGGGAACCTACGAGCAGTACTTC. Its protein is CASSQVLAGTYEQYF. This chain links TRBV4-1 with TRBJ2-7; 9 bases are a match to TRBD2. The length of the CDR3 is 15 residues. Germline CDR1 reads MGHRA; CDR2 reads YSYEKL. The V gene end was trimmed by 1 base and the J gene end by 2 bases; junction bases not matched to a gene: 3.

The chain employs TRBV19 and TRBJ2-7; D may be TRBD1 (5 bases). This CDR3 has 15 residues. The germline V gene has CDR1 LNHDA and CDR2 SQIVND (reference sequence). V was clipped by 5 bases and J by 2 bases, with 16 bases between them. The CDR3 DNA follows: TGTGCCAGTAGTTGGCATACTTCCAGGGCCTACGAGCAGTACTTC. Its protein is CASSWHTSRAYEQYF.

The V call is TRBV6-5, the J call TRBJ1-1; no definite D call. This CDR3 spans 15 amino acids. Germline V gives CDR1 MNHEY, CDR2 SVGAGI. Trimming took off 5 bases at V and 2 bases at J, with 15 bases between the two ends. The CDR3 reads CASSQVGTLNTEAFF. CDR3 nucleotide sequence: TGTGCCAGCAGTCAGGTCGGCACACTCAACACTGAAGCTTTCTTT.

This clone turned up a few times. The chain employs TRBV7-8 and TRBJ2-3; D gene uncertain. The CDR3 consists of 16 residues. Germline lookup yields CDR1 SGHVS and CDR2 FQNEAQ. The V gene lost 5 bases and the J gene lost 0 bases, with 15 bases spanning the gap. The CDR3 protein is CASSLPIFASTDTQYF. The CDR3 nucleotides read TGTGCCAGCAGCCTCCCAATCTTTGCTAGCACAGATACGCAGTATTTT. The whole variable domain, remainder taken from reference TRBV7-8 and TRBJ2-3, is GAGVSQSPRYKVAKRGQDVALRCDPISGHVSLFWYQQALGQGPEFLTYFQNEAQLDKSGLPSDRFFAERPEGSVSTLKIQRTQQEDSAVYLCASSLPIFASTDTQYFGPGTRLTVL.

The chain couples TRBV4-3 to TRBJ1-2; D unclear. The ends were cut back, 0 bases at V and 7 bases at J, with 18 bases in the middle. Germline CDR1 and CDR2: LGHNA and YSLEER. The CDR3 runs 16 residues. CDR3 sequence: CASSQDPLPATLGYTF. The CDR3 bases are TGCGCCAGCAGCCAAGATCCGTTGCCCGCAACCCTTGGCTACACCTTC.

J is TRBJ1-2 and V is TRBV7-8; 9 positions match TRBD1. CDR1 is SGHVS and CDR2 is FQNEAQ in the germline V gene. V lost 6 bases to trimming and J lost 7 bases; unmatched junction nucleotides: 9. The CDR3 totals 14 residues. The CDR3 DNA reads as TGTGCCAGCAGACCAGGGGACAGGGATGCTGGCTACACCTTC. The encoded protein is CASRPGDRDAGYTF.

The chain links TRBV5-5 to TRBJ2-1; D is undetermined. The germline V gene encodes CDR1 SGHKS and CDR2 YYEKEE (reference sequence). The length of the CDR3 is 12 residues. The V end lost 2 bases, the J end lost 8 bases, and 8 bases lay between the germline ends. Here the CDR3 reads CASSFSTHEQFF. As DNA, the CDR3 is TGTGCCAGCAGCTTTTCGACGCATGAGCAGTTCTTC.

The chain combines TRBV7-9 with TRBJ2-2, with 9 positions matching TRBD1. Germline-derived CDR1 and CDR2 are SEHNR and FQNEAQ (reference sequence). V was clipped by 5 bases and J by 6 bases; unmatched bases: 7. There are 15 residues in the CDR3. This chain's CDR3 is CASSMGQGGAGELFF. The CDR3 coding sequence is TGTGCCAGCAGCATGGGACAGGGAGGGGCCGGGGAGCTGTTTTTT.

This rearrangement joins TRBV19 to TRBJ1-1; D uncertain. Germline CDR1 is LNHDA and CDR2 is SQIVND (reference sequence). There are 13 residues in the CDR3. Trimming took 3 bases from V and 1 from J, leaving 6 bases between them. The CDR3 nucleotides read TGTGCCAGTAGTATGGCTCGGAACACTGAAGCTTTCTTT. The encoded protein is CASSMARNTEAFF.

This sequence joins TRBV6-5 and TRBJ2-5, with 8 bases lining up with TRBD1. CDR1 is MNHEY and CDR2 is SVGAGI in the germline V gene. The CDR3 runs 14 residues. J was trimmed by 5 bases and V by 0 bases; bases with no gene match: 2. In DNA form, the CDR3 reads TGTGCCAGCAGTTACTCAGACAGGGGTGAGACCCAGTACTTC. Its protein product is CASSYSDRGETQYF.

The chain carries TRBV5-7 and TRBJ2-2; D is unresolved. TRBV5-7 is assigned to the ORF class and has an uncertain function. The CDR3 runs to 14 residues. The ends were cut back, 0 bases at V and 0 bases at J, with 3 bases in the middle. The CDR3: CASSLEANTGELFF. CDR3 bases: TGTGCCAGCAGCTTGGAAGCGAACACCGGGGAGCTGTTTTTT.

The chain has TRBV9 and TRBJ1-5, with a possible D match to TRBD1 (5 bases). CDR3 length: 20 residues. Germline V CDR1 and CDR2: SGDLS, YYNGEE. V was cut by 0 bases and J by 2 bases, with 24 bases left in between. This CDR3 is CASSVVWGWTDRTRNQPQHF. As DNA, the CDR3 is TGTGCCAGCAGCGTAGTGTGGGGGTGGACCGACAGAACCCGCAATCAGCCCCAGCATTTT.